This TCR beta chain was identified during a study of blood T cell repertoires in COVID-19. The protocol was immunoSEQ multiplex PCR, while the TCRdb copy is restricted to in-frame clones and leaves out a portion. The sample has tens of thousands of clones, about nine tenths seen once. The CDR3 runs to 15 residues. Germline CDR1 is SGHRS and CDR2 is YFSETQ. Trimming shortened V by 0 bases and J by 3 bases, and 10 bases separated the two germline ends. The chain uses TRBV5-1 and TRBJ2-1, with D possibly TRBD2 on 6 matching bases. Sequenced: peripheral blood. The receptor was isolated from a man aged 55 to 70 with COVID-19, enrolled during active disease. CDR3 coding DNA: TGCGCCAGCAGCTTGGTGCGGGGCCTCTACAATGAGCAGTTCTTC. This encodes CASSLVRGLYNEQFF.